This is a list of T cell receptor beta chains from one sample in a study of T cell changes during pregnancy in multiple sclerosis. Only in-frame clones appear in the TCRdb table, and some are missing; sequencing was by immunoSEQ multiplex PCR. The table lists more than 25,000 clones, 70% to 90% of them singletons, with 11% in the top ten. The specimen comprised CD8+ T cells from peripheral blood mononuclear cells, sampled in the third trimester of pregnancy. These receptor sequences come from a female donor with multiple sclerosis, enrolled in a pregnancy study. Each CDR3 is given with its conserved first and last residue. Size tells how often a clone was seen (once, few, many) or the class of an expanded clone, and some rows leave it out.

TRBV6-5	.	TRBJ2-5	CASIDRREQETQYF
TRBV6-5	.	TRBJ1-5	CASSYVRGGPQHF
TRBV2	.	TRBJ1-1	CADAGATEAFF
TRBV5-1	.	TRBJ1-3	CASSSTADGENTIYF
TRBV5-6	.	TRBJ2-1	CASSSATGILGEQFF
TRBV7-9	.	TRBJ1-1	CASSLEFASTEAFF
TRBV19	.	TRBJ1-5	CASNNRVRQPQHF
TRBV10-1	.	TRBJ2-1	CASLLEDTSGRVTTDNEQFF
TRBV7-9	.	TRBJ1-2	CASSPQPGANYGYTF
TRBV7-9	.	TRBJ2-3	CASSSGDRGRDTDTQYF
TRBV2	.	TRBJ2-2	CASSGVDGGYTGELFF
TRBV6-6	.	TRBJ2-4	CASAGSKNIQYF
TRBV27	once	TRBJ2-7	CASSLRYRVGYEQYF
TRBV30	.	TRBJ2-3	CAWNGNRRTDTQYF
TRBV18	once	TRBJ1-1	CASSPGQGIDTEAFF
TRBV29-1	.	.	CSGLAGANYEQYF
TRBV5-1	.	TRBJ2-7	CASSPRSSEQYF
TRBV14	.	TRBJ2-3	CASSQVGETGTEATDTQYF
TRBV6-5	.	TRBJ2-5	CASKQYQETQYF
TRBV21-1	.	TRBJ2-1	CASRSGTSGRGNEQFF
TRBV28	.	TRBJ2-3	CAFQFDTQYF
TRBV18	.	TRBJ2-7	CASSLRDTTSYEQYF
TRBV5-1	.	TRBJ1-1	CASSLDVRGTEAFF
TRBV4-1	.	TRBJ2-7	CASSRDRGTGEQYF
TRBV2	few	TRBJ2-7	CASSDGREHEQYF
TRBV4-1	once	TRBJ2-3	CASSQELAGGGDTQYF
TRBV5-4	few	TRBJ1-1	CASSPRTGGNTEAFF
TRBV27	.	TRBJ1-2	CASSTSVEGGDKFGYTF
TRBV15	.	TRBJ2-3	CATSRDRADTQYF
TRBV6-1	.	TRBJ2-5	CASSIRDLIQETQYF
TRBV23-1	.	TRBJ1-3	CASSQSKQFWTAAPYPLNTIYF
TRBV6-1	.	TRBJ2-2	CASRDRAFTGELFF
TRBV27	.	TRBJ1-1	CASKPQGQGYTEAFF
TRBV7-9	.	TRBJ1-1	CASSFPGLNTEAFF
TRBV27	once	TRBJ2-2	CASSYSGMYTGELFF
TRBV2	once	TRBJ2-3	CASTAGGIDTQYF
TRBV27	.	TRBJ1-2	CASSFQGQGALGYTF
TRBV5-4	.	TRBJ2-1	CASRRADEQFF
TRBV4-2	once	TRBJ2-3	CASSNPEQGGRDTQYF
TRBV9	.	TRBJ1-5	CASSVDGRNQPQHF
TRBV6-5	.	TRBJ2-7	CASSYSGRSYEQYF
TRBV5-6	.	TRBJ2-3	CASSLRQGEADTQYF
TRBV4-1	.	TRBJ2-1	CASSQDRAGVQNEQFF
TRBV7-6	.	TRBJ2-7	CASSLALAGGRYEQYF
TRBV5-1	.	TRBJ2-1	CASRNPGTSRYNEQFF